Following are 17 T cell receptor beta chains from one sample sequenced in a study of OX40 agonist ivuxolimab in advanced cancers. The repertoire was sequenced with immunoSEQ multiplex PCR; TCRdb's copy has only in-frame clones and lacks some. The table shows about 54,000 clones, with 84% occurring only once. The starting material was CD4+ or CD8+ T cells sorted from blood, obtained in a trial of the OX40 agonist ivuxolimab. These receptors were collected from an adult with an advanced solid tumor such as melanoma, head and neck, liver or kidney cancer.

The chain recombines TRBV10-3 with TRBJ2-7, with 8 nucleotides matching TRBD2. Germline values: CDR1 ENHRY, CDR2 SYGVKD. This CDR3 has 14 amino acids. With 11 bases clipped from V and 6 bases from J, the junction kept 15 bases outside the gene matches. CDR3 sequence: CAAEKSGGRGEQYF. CDR3 DNA: TGTGCCGCCGAGAAGTCGGGAGGGCGGGGCGAGCAGTACTTC.

This chain joins TRBV11-2 and TRBJ1-2; tentative D call: TRBD1 (6 bases). V lost 0 bases to trimming and J lost 7 bases, with 12 bases between them. Germline loops: CDR1 SGHAT, CDR2 FQNNGV. The CDR3 has 14 amino acids. The CDR3 region is CASSLDTGTGGYTF. In nucleotides, the CDR3 is TGTGCCAGCAGCTTAGATACAGGGACTGGTGGCTACACCTTC.

The chain has TRBV2 and TRBJ2-7, with D maybe TRBD1 (5 bases). Germline loops: CDR1 SNHLY, CDR2 FYNNEI. V lost 8 bases and J lost 4, with 9 bases in between. CDR3 length: 11 amino acids. The CDR3 sequence: CASHRQYEQYF. DNA for the CDR3: TGTGCCAGCCACCGACAGTACGAGCAGTACTTC.

The count of this clone is one. The chain joins TRBV7-2 to TRBJ2-7; no firm D call. Germline-derived CDR1 and CDR2 are SGHTA and FQGNSA. Trimming took 5 bases from V and 0 from J, leaving 8 bases between them. The CDR3 consists of 13 residues. DNA for the CDR3: TGTGCCAGCAGCGTCCGTCTCTCCTACGAGCAGTACTTC. This encodes CASSVRLSYEQYF.

This clone was counted a single time. This chain links TRBV30 with TRBJ2-7; 7 positions match TRBD2. Looked up from germline, CDR1 is GTSNPN and CDR2 is SVGIG (reference sequence). The CDR3 consists of 15 residues. J lost 0 bases, V lost 2 bases, and 7 bases had no gene match. The CDR3 sequence is CAWSLAGESSYEQYF. The CDR3 DNA reads TGTGCCTGGAGTCTTGCGGGAGAAAGCTCCTACGAGCAGTACTTC.

This clone appeared a single time. The rearrangement uses TRBV5-4 and TRBJ2-7, with D perhaps matching TRBD1 (6 bases). Trimming stripped 0 bases from V and 3 bases from J, with 10 bases between. The CDR3 contains 14 residues. The germline V gene encodes CDR1 SGHNT and CDR2 YYREEE (reference sequence). The CDR3 sequence is CASSLEAGVYEQYF. The CDR3 DNA follows: TGTGCCAGCAGCTTGGAAGCAGGGGTCTACGAGCAGTACTTC.

The chain combines TRBV5-1 with TRBJ2-2; 8 nucleotides line up with TRBD2. The length of the CDR3 is 18 residues. With 2 bases clipped from V and 0 bases from J, the junction kept 9 bases outside the gene matches. CDR1 SGHRS and CDR2 YFSETQ come from the germline V gene. CDR3 protein: CASSLNPGGLANTGELFF. CDR3 DNA sequence: TGCGCCAGCAGCTTAAACCCGGGGGGGCTGGCGAACACCGGGGAGCTGTTTTTT. Drawing the rest from reference TRBV5-1 and TRBJ2-2, the complete variable domain is KAGVTQTPRYLIKTRGQQVTLSCSPISGHRSVSWYQQTPGQGLQFLFEYFSETQRNKGNFPGRFSGRQFSNSRSEMNVSTLELGDSALYLCASSLNPGGLANTGELFFGEGSRLTVL.

This chain joins TRBV28 and TRBJ1-4, with D tentatively TRBD1 (5 bases). Trimming cost V 2 bases and J 4 bases, with 8 bases left between them. This CDR3 is built from 14 residues. Germline V gene lookup returns CDR1 MDHEN and CDR2 SYDVKM. CDR3 nucleotide sequence: TGTGCCAGCAGTTTAACAGGAAATAATGAAAAACTGTTTTTT. It yields the protein CASSLTGNNEKLFF. Full variable domain (missing parts from reference TRBV28 and TRBJ1-4): DVKVTQSSRYLVKRTGEKVFLECVQDMDHENMFWYRQDPGLGLRLIYFSYDVKMKEKGDIPEGYSVSREKKERFSLILESASTNQTSMYLCASSLTGNNEKLFFGSGTQLSVL.

The rearrangement joins TRBV6-6 to TRBJ2-1, with D possibly matching TRBD2 (6 bases). The CDR3 totals 15 residues. In germline, CDR1 is MNHNY, CDR2 SVGAGI (reference sequence). Trimming cost V 6 bases and J 3 bases, with 15 bases left between them. CDR3 nucleotide sequence: TGTGCCAGCAGCAACCGGGACTGGGACTACAATGAGCAGTTCTTC. Translated: CASSNRDWDYNEQFF.

The chain uses TRBV15 and TRBJ2-3; D remains ambiguous. The CDR3 length is 12 residues. Germline values: CDR1 LNHNV, CDR2 YYDKDF (reference sequence). V was shortened by 2 bases and J by 6 bases, with 6 bases between the two germline ends. CDR3 sequence: CATSRSLDTQYF. DNA for the CDR3: TGTGCCACCAGCAGAAGTCTGGATACGCAGTATTTT.

The chain recombines TRBV6-6 with TRBJ1-4; D not resolved. Germline lookup yields CDR1 MNHNY and CDR2 SVGAGI (reference sequence). The germline V and J ends were trimmed by 2 bases and 6 bases, with 13 bases remaining between them. The CDR3 has 15 residues. The CDR3 is CASSYSGIPYEKLFF. In nucleotides, the CDR3 is TGTGCCAGCAGTTACAGCGGGATTCCTTATGAAAAACTGTTTTTT.

This clone was seen a few times. The genes are TRBV6-1 and TRBJ2-1, with 12 bases lining up with TRBD2. J lost 8 bases, V lost 2 bases, and 7 bases had no gene match. This CDR3 has 16 residues. Germline CDR1 reads MNHNS; CDR2 reads SASEGT. CDR3 region: CASSELAGGQGDEQFF. The CDR3 DNA is TGTGCCAGCAGTGAACTAGCGGGAGGGCAGGGGGATGAGCAGTTCTTC.

This chain links TRBV4-1 with TRBJ2-7; no clear D. V gave up 0 bases and J gave up 1 base, with 16 bases separating them. The CDR3 has 17 amino acids. Germline loops: CDR1 MGHRA, CDR2 YSYEKL. DNA of the CDR3: TGCGCCAGCAGCCAAGACCTGGCCCCAAGGGAATCCTACGAGCAGTACTTC. Its protein is CASSQDLAPRESYEQYF.

The V gene is TRBV28, the J gene TRBJ2-5, with 9 bases fitting TRBD1. Trimming at V came to 6 bases and at J to 3 bases, leaving 8 bases not matched to a gene. Germline-derived CDR1 and CDR2 are MDHEN and SYDVKM. The length of the CDR3 is 15 residues. The CDR3 is CASSSPGQGKETQYF. The CDR3 nucleotides read TGTGCCAGCAGCAGCCCGGGACAGGGCAAAGAGACCCAGTACTTC.

This chain uses TRBV6-1 with TRBJ1-4; a weak D match, TRBD1 (5 bases). The CDR3 spans 15 residues. Looked up from germline, CDR1 is MNHNS and CDR2 is SASEGT. Trimming shortened V by 2 bases and J by 8 bases, and 15 bases separated the two germline ends. The CDR3 sequence: CASSETLGEGEKLFF. In nucleotides, the CDR3 is TGTGCCAGCAGTGAAACGCTAGGGGAGGGAGAAAAACTGTTTTTT.

This clone has just a few counts. The V call is TRBV5-6, the J call TRBJ2-3, with D perhaps TRBD1 or TRBD2 (5 bases each). Trimming removed 1 base from V and 3 bases from J, with 12 bases in between. The germline gives CDR1 SGHDT, CDR2 YYEEEE. This CDR3 is built from 15 residues. The CDR3 sequence: CASSLPQGVTDTQYF. The CDR3 region has the DNA TGTGCCAGCAGCTTGCCTCAGGGAGTAACAGATACGCAGTATTTT.

This clone was observed a few times. This sample includes further DNA sequences coding for the same CDR3. The chain joins TRBV19 to TRBJ1-5; TRBD1 aligns across 9 bases. The CDR3 length is 13 residues. The V gene's germline CDR1 is LNHDA and CDR2 SQIVND (reference sequence). V lost 9 bases and J lost 4; bases outside the gene matches: 4. This chain's CDR3 is CASRDRDNQPQHF. CDR3 nucleotide sequence: TGTGCCAGCCGGGACAGGGATAATCAGCCCCAGCATTTT.